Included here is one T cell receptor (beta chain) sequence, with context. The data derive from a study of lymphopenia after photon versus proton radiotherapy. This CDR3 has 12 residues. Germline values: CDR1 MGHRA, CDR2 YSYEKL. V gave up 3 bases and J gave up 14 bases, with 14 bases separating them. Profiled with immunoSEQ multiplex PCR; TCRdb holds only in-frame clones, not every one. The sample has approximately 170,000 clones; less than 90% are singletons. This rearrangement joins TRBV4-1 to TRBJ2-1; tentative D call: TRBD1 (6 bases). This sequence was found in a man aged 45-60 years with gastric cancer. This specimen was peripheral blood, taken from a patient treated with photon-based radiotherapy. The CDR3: CASSHPQGTEFF. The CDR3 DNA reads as TGCGCCAGCAGCCACCCACAGGGTACGGAGTTCTTC.